The clone carrying this TCR beta chain appeared a few times. Germline CDR1 is MNHEY and CDR2 is SMNVEV (reference sequence). The CDR3 totals 15 residues. The ends lost 6 bases at V and 3 bases at J; junction bases unmatched: 9. TCRdb passed the RT-PCR reads through MiXCR, listing each CDR3 protein once. The sample lists almost 700,000 distinct CDR3 sequences; approximately 15% were seen once. The receptor comes from a female donor in good health, serving as a healthy control. The sample was memory CD4+ T cells from blood. The rearrangement uses TRBV27 and TRBJ1-1; TRBD1 matches 8 bases. The CDR3 DNA sequence: TGTGCCAGCAGGGAAAGACAGGGGAGGGACACTGAAGCTTTCTTT. Translated: CASRERQGRDTEAFF.